Detailed here is one T cell receptor (beta chain). This entry belongs to a study of blood T cell repertoires in COVID-19. The overall study: There were acute and convalescent COVID-19 samples, and they came from the United States, Italy and Spain. Sources were T cells, B-cell-depleted T cells, or PBMCs; the material itself was cDNA or gDNA.

CDR1 and CDR2 from the germline V gene are SGHDN and FVKESK. V shed 5 bases, J shed 3 bases, and the junction held 10 bases outside the gene matches. This CDR3 has 15 amino acids. Methods used by the authors: Nucleated cell counts were estimated from reference gene primer amplification. The assay was immunoSEQ multiplex PCR, and TCRdb's table has in-frame clones only and misses some. V, J and clone size are taken as reported in that table, and D and trimming were inferred from the DNA itself. The table shows over 110,000 clones, with about 86% occurring only once. The sequence was obtained from a human donor in a cohort sampled during active COVID-19. Sequenced material: peripheral blood. This chain uses TRBV14 with TRBJ2-7, with TRBD2 matching over 7 bases. The CDR3 spells CASSSREDPYYEQYF. Here the CDR3 DNA reads TGTGCCAGCAGCTCCCGGGAGGACCCCTACTACGAGCAGTACTTC.